These T cell receptor beta chains were read from a single sample in a study of cytotoxic CD8 clonotypes in ibrutinib-treated CLL. Here immunoSEQ multiplex PCR was the method, and the copy in TCRdb shows in-frame clones only, minus some. Here the sample spans approximately 150,000 clones, 70% to 85% being singletons. Sequenced here: PBMCs, sampled after 24 months of ibrutinib treatment. These TCRs come from a human donor with chronic lymphocytic leukemia. Both conserved end residues are part of each CDR3. A D gene is named only where the DNA matches it firmly. Clone size appears in some rows only: once, few, many, or a class for an expanded clone.

J gene | clone size | V gene | D gene | CDR3 DNA | CDR3 protein
TRBJ1-1 | few | TRBV27 | TRBD1 | TGTGCCAGCAGTTATACAGGGGACACTGAAGCTTTCTTT | CASSYTGDTEAFF
TRBJ1-2 | - | TRBV6-4 | - | TGTGCCAGCAGTGACTCGATTCGGGGGCCTGGCTACACCTTC | CASSDSIRGPGYTF
TRBJ2-2 | few | TRBV19 | TRBD1 | TGTGCCAGTAGCCGAAGCCCCCCGGGACAGTATTCCGGGGAGCTGTTTTTT | CASSRSPPGQYSGELFF
TRBJ1-2 | - | TRBV7-3 | - | TGTGCCAGCAGCTTTGTAGGACAAAACTATGGCTACACCTTC | CASSFVGQNYGYTF
TRBJ2-2 | - | TRBV7-8 | - | TGTGCCAGCAGAGGTCGAGCGAACACCGGGGAGCTGTTTTTT | CASRGRANTGELFF
TRBJ1-1 | - | TRBV15 | - | TGTGCCACCAGCAACGGACGTGGGAACACTGAAGCTTTCTTT | CATSNGRGNTEAFF
TRBJ2-2 | - | TRBV11-3 | - | TGTGCCAGCAGCTCAGTCCGGTCCGGGGAGCTGTTTTTT | CASSSVRSGELFF
TRBJ1-2 | - | TRBV2 | TRBD1 | TGTGCCAGCAGCCCGGACAGGAGAAATGGCTACACCTTC | CASSPDRRNGYTF
TRBJ2-7 | once | TRBV29-1 | TRBD1 | TGCAGCGTGGGACAGGGGAGCTCCTACGAGCAGTACTTC | CSVGQGSSYEQYF
TRBJ2-7 | - | TRBV21-1 | - | TGTGCCAGCCCAGGGGGCGCGTCCCACGAGCAGTACTTC | CASPGGASHEQYF
TRBJ2-5 | - | TRBV30 | - | TGTGCCTGGTCCGCTCACCGCGGGCAGAGTCAGTACTTC | CAWSAHRGQSQYF
TRBJ2-1 | - | TRBV11-3 | TRBD2 | TGTGCCAGCAGCCAAGCACCAGGGACTAGCAACACTGAGCAGTTCTTC | CASSQAPGTSNTEQFF
TRBJ2-3 | - | TRBV6-5 | - | TGTGCCAGCACCCTGGGTAGAGGGGTCCCAGATACGCAGTATTTT | CASTLGRGVPDTQYF
TRBJ2-4 | few | TRBV11-2 | - | TGTGCCAGCAGCGAAACGCTACGGGACACCCGAGCCAAAAACATTCAGTACTTC | CASSETLRDTRAKNIQYF
TRBJ2-5 | - | TRBV27 | - | TGTGCCAGCAGGGAGGACGGGCAGTACTTC | CASREDGQYF
TRBJ2-3 | - | TRBV27 | - | TGTGCCAGCAGTTTACGTTCAGCAACTAGCACAGATACGCAGTATTTT | CASSLRSATSTDTQYF
TRBJ1-4 | - | TRBV28 | - | TGTGCCAGCAGGATAACACAGGGCCGAAGTAATGAAAAACTGTTTTTT | CASRITQGRSNEKLFF
TRBJ1-1 | - | TRBV14 | TRBD1 | TGTGCCAGCCGAGGACAGGGGGCGATCGGCACTGAAGCTTTCTTT | CASRGQGAIGTEAFF
TRBJ2-7 | - | TRBV9 | TRBD2 | TGTGCCAGCAGCGTAGGGGATGGGCAGGGAGGGTACGAGCAGTACTTC | CASSVGDGQGGYEQYF
TRBJ1-2 | - | TRBV7-9 | TRBD1 | TGTGCCAGCAGTACCGGGACAGCCTATGGCTACACCTTC | CASSTGTAYGYTF
TRBJ1-2 | few | TRBV7-3 | - | TGTGCCAGCAGCCCAAACGGGGGGCTGGGCTACACCTTC | CASSPNGGLGYTF
TRBJ2-1 | - | TRBV6-5 | TRBD2 | TGTGCCACCATGACTAGCGGGTACAATGAGCAGTTCTTC | CATMTSGYNEQFF
TRBJ2-3 | - | TRBV2 | - | TGTGCCAGCAGTCAGGGCTGGTCAGATACGCAGTATTTT | CASSQGWSDTQYF
TRBJ2-1 | once | TRBV6-5 | - | TGTGCCAGCACTCTCAGGAGTCAGCAGTTCTTC | CASTLRSQQFF
TRBJ2-7 | - | TRBV6-4 | - | TGTGCCAGCAGTGACTCCGTGGGGGGGCCTTACGAGCAGTACTTC | CASSDSVGGPYEQYF
TRBJ2-7 | - | TRBV30 | - | TGTGCCTGGAGTGTACCGGGGCCCGCCTACGAGCAGTACTTC | CAWSVPGPAYEQYF
TRBJ1-2 | - | TRBV4-3 | TRBD1 | TGCGCCAGCAGCCAACTTGACAGGGGGGGCGGCTACACCTTC | CASSQLDRGGGYTF
TRBJ1-2 | - | TRBV6-6 | TRBD1 | TGTGCCAGCAGTTATACAGGGGAAAGTGGCTACACCTTC | CASSYTGESGYTF
TRBJ2-5 | - | TRBV19 | - | TGTGCCAGTGGGGGACCACCGATCGGTGAGACCCAGTACTTC | CASGGPPIGETQYF
TRBJ1-4 | - | TRBV2 | - | TGTGCCAGCAGTGAAGGAACGGCGGGCTTGGGAAAACTGTTTTTT | CASSEGTAGLGKLFF
TRBJ1-2 | - | TRBV19 | - | TGTGCCAGTAGTATATCCAGAAACTATGGCTACACCTTC | CASSISRNYGYTF
TRBJ1-2 | once | TRBV18 | - | TGTGCCAGCTCACCAAGTAGGCAGGGGAGTGACTATGGCTACACCTTC | CASSPSRQGSDYGYTF
TRBJ2-1 | - | TRBV19 | - | TGTGCCAGTAAGAAGCTTGTCCCACCGAGCTCCTACAATGAGCAGTTCTTC | CASKKLVPPSSYNEQFF
TRBJ1-2 | few | TRBV14 | - | TGTGCCAGCAGCCCCCCGTGGGGACTCTTGTGGGAGGCTAACTATGGCTACACCTTC | CASSPPWGLLWEANYGYTF
TRBJ2-3 | - | TRBV19 | - | TGTGCCAGTACCAGGGGTTCTAGCGCCACAGATACGCAGTATTTT | CASTRGSSATDTQYF
TRBJ1-1 | - | TRBV30 | - | TGTGCCGGGGGGAGGGTCACTGAAGCTTTCTTT | CAGGRVTEAFF
TRBJ1-2 | few | TRBV30 | TRBD1 | TGTGCCTGGAAGGGACAGGCCGCAAACTATGGCTACACCTTC | CAWKGQAANYGYTF
TRBJ2-3 | - | TRBV7-3 | TRBD2 | TGTGCCAGCAGCTTAATGTGGAGGCGACTAGCGGAACAGAGGATCCCCCCCGATACGCAGTATTTT | CASSLMWRRLAEQRIPPDTQYF
TRBJ2-1 | - | TRBV7-2 | TRBD2 | TGTGCCAGCAGCTCCAAGACTAGCGGGAGCCCGTTGCAGTTCTTC | CASSSKTSGSPLQFF
TRBJ2-7 | few | TRBV11-2 | - | TGTGCCAGCAGCTCAGTCTACGAGCAGTACTTC | CASSSVYEQYF
TRBJ2-1 | - | TRBV6-5 | TRBD1 | TGTGCCAGCAGTTACTCCGGACAGGGGGCCCTAAATGAGCAGTTCTTC | CASSYSGQGALNEQFF
TRBJ2-5 | - | TRBV5-1 | - | TGCGCCAGCAGCCCTGGACAGATCCAAGAGACCCAGTACTTC | CASSPGQIQETQYF
TRBJ1-3 | - | TRBV5-1 | - | TGCGCCAGCAGCTTGGATGGAAGCTCTGGAAACACCATATATTTT | CASSLDGSSGNTIYF
TRBJ2-2 | few | TRBV7-3 | - | TGTGCCCCCGGGGACTTTAACACCGGGGAGCTGTTTTTT | CAPGDFNTGELFF
TRBJ2-2 | once | TRBV6-6 | - | TGTGCCAGCAGTTACGGACAGAACCAGAACACCGGGGAGCTGTTTTTT | CASSYGQNQNTGELFF
TRBJ2-3 | - | TRBV6-1 | - | TGTGCCAGCCGTTTATTTTCATTAGATACGCAGTATTTT | CASRLFSLDTQYF